This entry concerns a single T cell receptor beta chain. Its target antigen remains unknown. Per-nucleotide qualities are absent, and no much larger clonotype sits a single base away. This sample stems from a study of blood T cell repertoires in COVID-19 (dated by TCRdb to about 2020). About the investigation overall: Samples from collaborators originated in the United States, Italy and Spain and spanned both the acute and convalescent phases of COVID-19. Sample metadata almost always included a de-identified subject ID, COVID-19 status, age in years and sex. The dataset comprised deeply sampled blood TCRbeta repertoires from subjects exposed to, actively infected with, or recovered from COVID-19. The prospective study material was composed of cDNA or gDNA derived from T cells, B-cell-depleted T cells, or PBMCs. The repertoires were made available in a free public database intended to serve as a resource for research on the immune response to SARS-CoV-2. The samples were drawn from two sources: the first 160 participants of the ongoing ImmuneRACE study, and about 1,300 subjects contributed by 6 global collaborators. Where available, HLA class I and class II types were taken from metadata supplied by the sample provider and were not determined by assay-based typing.

V loses 7 bases, J loses 1 base, and the germline ends lie 14 bases apart. As encoded in the germline V gene (reference sequence), CDR1 is GTSNPN while CDR2 is SVGIG. There are 13 amino acids in the CDR3, from cysteine to phenylalanine inclusive. Only the CDR3 DNA is retained, 39 bases long and in frame from the first base. Participants in the prospective study were aged roughly 18 to 100 years, lived in 20 to 30 United States geographic areas, and enrolled through a virtual design. To assign participants to cohorts, the prospective study relied on clinical history that participants themselves reported in a screening survey and a study questionnaire. For ImmuneRACE Cohort 3, a participant was defined as recovered based on two consecutive negative NP/OP PCR tests, clearance by a healthcare professional, or resolution of symptoms. In the prospective study, whole blood, serum and a nasopharyngeal or oropharyngeal swab were collected from each participant by mobile phlebotomists. Participants in the prospective study had the option to provide additional blood draws and questionnaires over an approximately 2-month period. Before DNA extraction, prospective study blood samples were shipped either frozen or at room temperature.

TCRbeta CDR3 regions were amplified from genomic DNA by means of the immunoSEQ Assay, a bias-controlled multiplex PCR. The paper's data handling went like this. Within the assay, amplification of reference gene primers was used to estimate how many nucleated cells each sample contained. To quantify the absolute abundance of each unique TCRbeta CDR3 rearrangement, sequence reads were collapsed and filtered. Productive Simpson clonality was computed per sample as the square root of Simpson's diversity index over productive rearrangements. Here the immuneACCESS table is served through TCRdb, limited to in-frame sequences with V and J called. Missing clones are a known gap in these copies; in checked studies unresolved V genes cover under half, and the rest lacks a known reason. Clone size and the V and J calls come from that table; the DNA yielded D and trimming. The sample includes 250,000 to 300,000 clones, with 75% to 95% observed a single time. Roughly 1.1% of the sample is in the top ten clones.

The study at large found these results: Clinical and demographic metadata were provided uncurated, with the amount varying by source and participant.

The TCR comes from a woman aged 25 to 39 who had recovered from COVID-19. In this chain, TRBV30 is recombined with TRBJ2-7; the D gene is perhaps TRBD1, from 5 matching bases. Sequenced: PBMCs or T cells enriched from blood (not recorded which). The nucleotides are TGTGCCTCAACCGGACAAACGTCCTACGAGCAGTACTTC. Its translation is CASTGQTSYEQYF.